Listed below are T cell receptor beta chains from one sample, sequenced in a study of blood T cell repertoires in COVID-19. Repertoires were generated with immunoSEQ multiplex PCR, while TCRdb's copy carries only in-frame clones and drops some. The sample carries 90,000 to 140,000 clones, about four fifths recorded once. Sequencing was carried out using peripheral blood. Every receptor here comes from a woman of 80 years or more with acute or convalescent COVID-19. Both conserved end residues are part of each CDR3. The order of the fields is J gene, V gene, D gene, clone size, CDR3 protein, CDR3 DNA. A D gene is named only where the DNA matches it firmly. Clone size, where shown, is once, few, many, or a class for clones that have expanded.

>TRBJ2-7|TRBV19|NA|NA
CASSITGLGFYEQYF
TGTGCCAGTAGTATAACAGGTTTGGGGTTCTACGAGCAGTACTTC
>TRBJ1-6|TRBV5-4|TRBD1|NA
CASSATGTANSPLHF
TGTGCCAGCAGCGCTACCGGGACAGCCAATTCACCCCTCCACTTT
>TRBJ1-2|TRBV7-9|TRBD1|NA
CASSSRDRGRQDYGYTF
TGTGCCAGCAGCTCCCGGGACAGGGGGCGACAGGACTATGGCTACACCTTC
>TRBJ1-5|TRBV28|NA|NA
CASSLPGADQPQHF
TGTGCCAGCAGTTTGCCAGGGGCAGATCAGCCCCAGCATTTT
>TRBJ2-5|TRBV29-1|TRBD1|few
CSVETGWQETQYF
TGCAGCGTTGAGACAGGGTGGCAAGAGACCCAGTACTTC
>TRBJ2-2|TRBV3-1/TRBV3-2|TRBD1|once
CASSFRDRGNTGELFF
TGTGCCAGCAGCTTCCGGGACAGGGGGAACACCGGGGAGCTGTTTTTT
>TRBJ1-5|TRBV18|NA|once
CASSQSPNQPQHF
TGTGCCAGCTCACAATCTCCCAATCAGCCCCAGCATTTT
>TRBJ2-1|TRBV3-1/TRBV3-2|TRBD2|NA
CASSQTSGRAYYEQFF
TGTGCCAGCAGTCAGACTAGCGGGAGGGCTTACTATGAGCAGTTCTTC
>TRBJ2-2|TRBV2|NA|once
CASAGPNTGELFF
TGTGCCAGCGCGGGACCGAACACCGGGGAGCTGTTTTTT
>TRBJ2-1|TRBV7-9|NA|few
CASSPTGESYNEQFF
TGTGCCAGCAGCCCGACGGGGGAATCCTACAATGAGCAGTTCTTC
>TRBJ2-3|TRBV6-1|NA|NA
CASSEGLNAQYF
TGTGCCAGCAGTGAAGGGCTCAACGCGCAGTATTTT
>TRBJ2-1|TRBV9|NA|many
CASSVTGLGSHEQFF
TGTGCCAGCAGCGTAACAGGGTTGGGGAGCCATGAGCAGTTCTTC
>TRBJ1-4|TRBV27|NA|many
CASSWAGDAAKLFF
TGTGCCAGCAGTTGGGCAGGGGACGCCGCAAAACTGTTTTTT
>TRBJ1-6|TRBV7-9|NA|NA
CASSPLVGQGNSPLHF
TGTGCCAGCAGCCCTTTGGTCGGACAAGGCAATTCACCCCTCCACTTT
>TRBJ1-4|TRBV27|NA|once
CASRLTGWTNEKLFF
TGTGCCAGCAGGCTTACAGGGTGGACTAATGAAAAACTGTTTTTT
>TRBJ2-6|TRBV11-2|NA|few
CASSLLGVGANVLTF
TGTGCCAGCAGCTTACTGGGAGTTGGGGCCAACGTCCTGACTTTC
>TRBJ1-6|TRBV7-9|NA|NA
CASSLARDSPLHF
TGTGCCAGCAGCTTAGCCCGGGATTCACCCCTCCACTTT
>TRBJ1-1|TRBV5-1|TRBD1|NA
CASSPRDRGTEAFF
TGCGCCAGCAGCCCCAGGGACAGGGGCACTGAAGCTTTCTTT
>TRBJ1-2|TRBV19|TRBD1|NA
CASSTDRVNYGYTF
TGTGCCAGTAGTACGGACAGGGTTAACTATGGCTACACCTTC
>TRBJ2-3|TRBV5-1|TRBD1|NA
CASSLVGQGTDTQYF
TGCGCCAGCAGCTTGGTGGGACAGGGGACAGATACGCAGTATTTT
>TRBJ1-2|TRBV19|NA|NA
CASKFSAGYGYTF
TGTGCCAGTAAGTTTTCGGCAGGATATGGCTACACCTTC
>TRBJ1-2|TRBV5-6|NA|NA
CASSLSGIRDYGYTF
TGTGCCAGCAGCTTGTCCGGGATAAGGGACTATGGCTACACCTTC
>TRBJ1-1|TRBV5-4|NA|NA
CASSLGYGETEAFF
TGTGCCAGCAGCTTGGGTTACGGAGAGACTGAAGCTTTCTTT
>TRBJ2-7|TRBV6-5|TRBD2|NA
CASSSRSSGSSYEQYF
TGTGCCAGCAGTTCCCGATCTAGCGGGAGCTCCTACGAGCAGTACTTC
>TRBJ1-1|TRBV6-1|NA|NA
CASSERGGRGTEAFF
TGTGCCAGCAGTGAGCGGGGGGGCCGGGGAACTGAAGCTTTCTTT
>TRBJ2-1|TRBV7-9|TRBD2|NA
CASSRTSGSSYNEQFF
TGTGCCAGCAGTCGGACTAGCGGGAGCTCCTACAATGAGCAGTTCTTC
>TRBJ1-5|TRBV5-1|TRBD1|NA
CASREGTESNQPQHF
TGCGCCAGCAGGGAAGGGACAGAGAGCAATCAGCCCCAGCATTTT
>TRBJ1-5|TRBV27|NA|NA
CASSPRGYSNQPQHF
TGTGCCAGCAGTCCCAGGGGATATAGCAATCAGCCCCAGCATTTT
>TRBJ1-1|TRBV5-1|NA|NA
CASSSRTANTEAFF
TGCGCCAGCAGCTCCCGGACAGCGAACACTGAAGCTTTCTTT
>TRBJ1-5|TRBV25-1|NA|NA
CASLRRKSNQPQHF
TGTGCCAGCCTTCGCAGAAAAAGCAATCAGCCCCAGCATTTT
>TRBJ2-3|TRBV7-8|TRBD2|NA
CASSSGLAGLTDTQYF
TGTGCCAGCAGCTCGGGACTAGCGGGGCTCACAGATACGCAGTATTTT
>TRBJ2-3|TRBV3-1/TRBV3-2|NA|few
CASSQDAGDTQYF
TGTGCCAGCAGCCAAGATGCCGGAGATACGCAGTATTTT
>TRBJ1-1|TRBV20-1|NA|NA
CSASSLDSWGTEAFF
TGCAGTGCTAGTTCACTGGACAGCTGGGGGACTGAAGCTTTCTTT
>TRBJ1-2|TRBV2|TRBD1|NA
CASRTNTGQGSYGYTF
TGTGCCAGCAGGACGAATACGGGACAGGGGTCCTATGGCTACACCTTC
>TRBJ1-2|TRBV3-1/TRBV3-2|TRBD1|NA
CASSQDWTGGGYTF
TGTGCCAGCAGCCAAGATTGGACAGGCGGCGGCTACACCTTC
>TRBJ2-1|TRBV7-6|TRBD2|NA
CASSKVAGARYNEQFF
TGTGCCAGCAGCAAGGTAGCGGGAGCTAGGTACAATGAGCAGTTCTTC
>TRBJ1-4|TRBV6-1|TRBD1|NA
CASSDRDRGQEKLFF
TGTGCCAGCAGTGACCGGGACAGGGGGCAAGAAAAACTGTTTTTT
>TRBJ2-2|TRBV5-1|TRBD1|NA
CASSEQGAEGELFF
TGCGCCAGCAGCGAACAGGGGGCAGAAGGGGAGCTGTTTTTT
>TRBJ2-3|TRBV29-1|NA|NA
CSVSGSTDTQYF
TGCAGCGTTAGCGGGAGCACAGATACGCAGTATTTT
>TRBJ2-1|TRBV5-1|TRBD1|NA
CASSLTSGTGVPNEQFF
TGCGCCAGCAGCTTGACCTCCGGGACAGGGGTCCCCAATGAGCAGTTCTTC